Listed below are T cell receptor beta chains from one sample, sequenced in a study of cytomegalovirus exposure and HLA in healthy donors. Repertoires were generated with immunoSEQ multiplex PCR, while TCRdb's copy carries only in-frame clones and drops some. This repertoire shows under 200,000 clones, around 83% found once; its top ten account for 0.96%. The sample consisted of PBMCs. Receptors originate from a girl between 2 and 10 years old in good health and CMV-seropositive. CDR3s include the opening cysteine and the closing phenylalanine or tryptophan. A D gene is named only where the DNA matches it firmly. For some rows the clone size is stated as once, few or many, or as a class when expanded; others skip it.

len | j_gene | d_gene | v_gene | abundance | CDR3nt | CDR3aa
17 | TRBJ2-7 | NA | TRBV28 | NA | TGTGCCAGCAGTCTCCAGCGGGAGTCAGCAGGGGGCTACGAGCAGTACTTC | CASSLQRESAGGYEQYF
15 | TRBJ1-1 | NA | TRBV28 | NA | TGTGCCAGCAGTTGGAAAGGGAGGGCGAATACTGAAGCTTTCTTT | CASSWKGRANTEAFF
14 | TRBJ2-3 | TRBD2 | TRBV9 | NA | TGTGCCAGCAGCTTAGCGGGAGTAAGAGATACGCAGTATTTT | CASSLAGVRDTQYF
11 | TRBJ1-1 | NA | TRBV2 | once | TGTGCCAGCATGGAGGACACTGAAGCTTTCTTT | CASMEDTEAFF
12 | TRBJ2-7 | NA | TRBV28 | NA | TGTGCCAGCAGTGTACCTAGCTACGAGCAGTACTTC | CASSVPSYEQYF
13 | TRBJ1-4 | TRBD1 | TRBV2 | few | TGTGCCAGTTGGACAGGATGGGATGAAAAACTGTTTTTT | CASWTGWDEKLFF
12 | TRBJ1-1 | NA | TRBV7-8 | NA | TGTGCCAGCAGCTTCATGAACACTGAAGCTTTCTTT | CASSFMNTEAFF
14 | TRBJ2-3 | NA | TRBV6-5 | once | TGTGCCAGCAGTTATAGGGGCCTCGGAGATACGCAGTATTTT | CASSYRGLGDTQYF
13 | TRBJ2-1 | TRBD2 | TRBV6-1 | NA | TGTGCCAGCACTCTAGCGGGAAGGAATGAGCAGTTCTTC | CASTLAGRNEQFF
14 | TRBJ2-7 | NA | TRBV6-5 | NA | TGTGCCAGCAGTCAAGGACTAAACACCTACGAGCAGTACTTC | CASSQGLNTYEQYF
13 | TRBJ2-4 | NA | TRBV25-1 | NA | TGTGCCAGCAGTGGTAGGGGTAAAAACATTCAGTACTTC | CASSGRGKNIQYF
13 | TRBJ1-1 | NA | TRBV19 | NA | TGTGCCGGGAGGGATACAGGGAGCACTGAAGCTTTCTTT | CAGRDTGSTEAFF
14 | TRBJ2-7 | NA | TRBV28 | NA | TGTGCCAGCAGTCGACAGGCCGTTTCCTACGAGCAGTACTTC | CASSRQAVSYEQYF
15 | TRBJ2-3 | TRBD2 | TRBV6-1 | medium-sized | TGTGCCAGCAGTGAACTAGCGGGAGGGCCAGATACGCAGTATTTT | CASSELAGGPDTQYF
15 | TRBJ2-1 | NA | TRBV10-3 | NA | TGTGCCATCAGGGTACTAGGTTACTCCTACAATGAGCAGTTCTTC | CAIRVLGYSYNEQFF
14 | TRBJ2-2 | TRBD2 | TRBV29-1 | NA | TGCAGCGTTAAAGCGGGAGGGGACACCGGGGAGCTGTTTTTT | CSVKAGGDTGELFF
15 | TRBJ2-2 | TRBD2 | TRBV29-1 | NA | TGCAGCGTTATAGCGGGAGGTGAGGTTACCGGGGAGCTGTTTTTT | CSVIAGGEVTGELFF
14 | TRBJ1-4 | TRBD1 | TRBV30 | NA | TGTGCCTGGAGTGCGGGACAGTTAAATGAAAAACTGTTTTTT | CAWSAGQLNEKLFF
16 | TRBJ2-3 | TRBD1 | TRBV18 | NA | TGTGCCAGCTCACCATACAGGGGGCAGACCACAGATACGCAGTATTTT | CASSPYRGQTTDTQYF
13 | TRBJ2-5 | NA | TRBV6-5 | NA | TGTGCCAGCAGTCCTAGCCGGCGGGAGACCCAGTACTTC | CASSPSRRETQYF
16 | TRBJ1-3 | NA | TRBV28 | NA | TGTGCCAGCAGTCCCCAGCGGAGTGGGGCTGGAAACACCATATATTTT | CASSPQRSGAGNTIYF
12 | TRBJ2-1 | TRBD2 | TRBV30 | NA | TGTGCCGGGACTAGTGGTTACAATGAGCAGTTCTTC | CAGTSGYNEQFF
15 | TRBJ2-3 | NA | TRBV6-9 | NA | TGTGCCAGCAGGCCCAAGGAGGTCGCGGCAGATACGCAGTATTTT | CASRPKEVAADTQYF
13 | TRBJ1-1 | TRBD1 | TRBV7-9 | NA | TGTGCCAGCAGCGGCAGGGGGCAAGGTGAAGCTTTCTTT | CASSGRGQGEAFF
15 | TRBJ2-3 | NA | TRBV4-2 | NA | TGTGCCAGCAGCCAAGATCTGTTTAGCACAGATACGCAGTATTTT | CASSQDLFSTDTQYF
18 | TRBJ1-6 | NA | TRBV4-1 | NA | TGCGCCAGCAGCCAAGATGGCGGGGTAGGCTCCTATAATTCACCCCTCCACTTT | CASSQDGGVGSYNSPLHF
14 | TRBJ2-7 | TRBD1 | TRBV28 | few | TGTGCCAGCAGTAATCCGGGACAGGGCTACGAGCAGTACTTC | CASSNPGQGYEQYF
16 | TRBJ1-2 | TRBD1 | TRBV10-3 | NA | TGTGCCATCAGTGAGGACCGGACAGGGGGTACCTATGGCTACACCTTC | CAISEDRTGGTYGYTF
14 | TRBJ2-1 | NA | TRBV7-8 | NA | TGTGCCAGCCAAACGGGCAGGGTCTTGGGTGAGCAGTTCTTC | CASQTGRVLGEQFF
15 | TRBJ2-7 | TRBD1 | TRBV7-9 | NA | TGTGCCAGCAAACAAACCGGGACAGGGGACTACGAGCAGTACTTC | CASKQTGTGDYEQYF
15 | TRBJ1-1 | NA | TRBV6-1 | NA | TGTGCCAGCAGTGAAGCGCGGGGGGGGAGGACTGAAGCTTTCTTT | CASSEARGGRTEAFF